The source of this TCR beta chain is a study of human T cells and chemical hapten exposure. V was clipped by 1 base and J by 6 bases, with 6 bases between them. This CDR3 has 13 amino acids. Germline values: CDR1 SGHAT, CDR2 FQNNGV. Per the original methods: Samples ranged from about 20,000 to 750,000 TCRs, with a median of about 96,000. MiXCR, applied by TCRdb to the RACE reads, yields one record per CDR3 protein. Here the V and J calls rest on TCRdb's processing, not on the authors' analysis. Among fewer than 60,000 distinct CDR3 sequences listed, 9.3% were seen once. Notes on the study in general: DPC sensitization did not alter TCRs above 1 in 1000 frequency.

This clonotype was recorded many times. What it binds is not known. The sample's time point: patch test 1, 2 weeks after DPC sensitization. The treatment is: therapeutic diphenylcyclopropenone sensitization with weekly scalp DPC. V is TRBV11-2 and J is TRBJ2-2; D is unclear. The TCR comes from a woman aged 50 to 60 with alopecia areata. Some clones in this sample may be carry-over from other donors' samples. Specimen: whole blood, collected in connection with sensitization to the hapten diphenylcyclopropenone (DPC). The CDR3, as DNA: TGTGCCAGCAGCTTAGCCGTCCCCGGGGAGCTGTTTTTT. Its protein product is CASSLAVPGELFF.